Sequencing of this T cell receptor beta chain was carried out in a study of cytotoxic CD8 clonotypes in ibrutinib-treated CLL listed by TCRdb under 2021. Study-level background: The cohort was composed of approximately 11 relapsed/refractory and roughly 14 treatment-naive patients; IGHV unmutated status was identified in approximately 17 patients. Partial responses were observed in some 24 patients and complete responses in 2; after a median follow-up of roughly 72 months, remission was maintained in around 14 patients and progression was observed in approximately 12. The response samples were drawn at a median of approximately 12 months into treatment, with a range of about 6 to 40 months. On average, each sample had hundreds of thousands of productive templates and approximately 85,000 productive rearrangements. Of the roughly 86 people in the trial, about two dozen had longitudinal samples available. Cryopreserved peripheral blood mononuclear cells were obtained before treatment, at response, and at either sustained remission or disease progression. Every remission and progressive disease sample was obtained while ibrutinib was still being received by the patients. General study outcomes and caveats: Public clonotypes were rare and either shrank or stayed stable during treatment, and the rise in clonality at ibrutinib response reflected expansion of private clonotypes. Clonality rose at ibrutinib response, remained stable during sustained remission, and dropped back toward baseline at progression. Lymph node repertoires were not examined, and the timing of sampling was not matched between patients in sustained remission and those whose disease progressed. Baseline clonality exceeded that of age-matched healthy donors and correlated strongly with circulating CD8+ T-cell counts.

Worth noting for this clone: What antigen it recognizes has not been identified. It has no much larger one-base neighbor in the sample; base qualities were not kept.

The goal of deep resolution MiSeq sequencing was a depth between 1 in 1 million and 1 in 200,000 T cells, and coverage averaged 10x per clonotype. The immunoSEQ hsTCRB Kit was used to generate the TCR beta libraries. For the original study's pipeline: The data were analyzed with ImmunoSEQ Analyzer and ImmunoSEQ Data Assistant, and V, D and J gene assignments followed IMGT definitions. Clonality, with values ranging from 0 to 1, was calculated as one minus the normalized Shannon entropy of productive rearrangement frequencies. Only overrepresented clonotypes making up at least 0.05% of each patient's repertoire were included in the public clonotype analysis. About a dozen repertoires from age-matched healthy donors, obtained from immuneACCESS, served as clonality controls. The immuneACCESS repertoire file appears here via TCRdb, limited to in-frame rearrangements. These files lack a portion of the clones; in checked studies, under half of the deficit traces to unresolved V genes, and the cause of the others is not known. That table furnishes V, J and clone size, whereas the DNA furnished D and trimming. In this sample the table shows 20,000 to 30,000 clones, about 64% of which occur a single time. The leading ten clones occupy more than 25% of the sample.

Per the publication, the time point label means: around 25 months on ibrutinib. For TCR beta library preparation, 1.5 to 2 micrograms of genomic DNA was extracted from cryopreserved PBMCs. Longitudinal blood samples from CLL patients on ibrutinib monotherapy underwent high-throughput TCR beta sequencing. The patients took part in an open-label, single-center phase 2 trial of ibrutinib monotherapy. CDR1 SGHRS and CDR2 YFSETQ were looked up in the germline V gene. The CDR3, from cysteine to phenylalanine, totals 16 residues. Only CDR3 DNA is held: 48 bases, read in frame from base 1. At the junction V is shortened by 5 bases and J by 6 bases, with 18 bases in between.

This sample comprised PBMCs, obtained after 24 months of ibrutinib treatment. The rearrangement combines TRBV5-1 with TRBJ1-6; possibly the D gene is TRBD1, per 5 matching bases. This TCR came from a human donor with chronic lymphocytic leukemia. The DNA reads as follows: TGCGCCAGCAGTTTTTTTCTCGGGACGCCTAATTCACCCCTCCACTTT. Translation gives CASSFFLGTPNSPLHF.